Described below is a single TCR beta chain sequence and its context. Its target antigen remains unknown. No much larger clonotype is one base removed from it; base qualities were not supplied. Including cysteine and phenylalanine, the CDR3 has 17 amino acids. The CDR3 DNA has 51 bases and is translated from base 1. The data belong to a study of blood T cell repertoires in COVID-19 (dated by TCRdb to about 2020). About the investigation overall: The collaborator samples originated in the United States, Italy and Spain and spanned the acute and convalescent phases of COVID-19. The material from the prospective study consisted of cDNA or gDNA derived from T cells, B-cell-depleted T cells, or PBMCs. Deeply sampled blood TCRbeta repertoires from subjects exposed to, actively infected with, or recovered from COVID-19 were included in the dataset. The repertoires were released in a freely available public database meant as a resource for research on the immune response to SARS-CoV-2. Samples came from the ongoing ImmuneRACE study (first 160 participants) plus 1,254 subjects from 6 global collaborators. The sample metadata nearly always contained a de-identified subject ID, COVID-19 status, age in years and sex. HLA class I and class II types, where available, came from metadata supplied by the sample provider rather than from assay-based typing. What the authors observed across the whole study: The quantity of clinical and demographic metadata differed by source and by participant and was supplied without curation.

Each collaborating institution followed its own protocols to collect whole blood in K2EDTA tubes. Collaborator samples were shipped for TCRbeta analysis as frozen whole blood, isolated PBMCs, or DNA extracted from either sample type. The immunoSEQ Assay, a bias-controlled multiplex PCR, was used to amplify TCRbeta CDR3 regions from genomic DNA. Under the source paper's analysis protocol: Within the assay, amplification of reference gene primers was used to estimate how many nucleated cells each sample contained. To quantify the absolute abundance of each unique TCRbeta CDR3 rearrangement, sequence reads were collapsed and filtered. Productive Simpson clonality was computed per sample as the square root of Simpson's diversity index over productive rearrangements. This immuneACCESS table, as held by TCRdb, lists in-frame sequences with V and J called but not all clones. Of the missing ones, under half trace to an unresolved V gene in checked studies; the others have no known cause. V and J calls and clone size are copied from that table; D and trimming were computed from the DNA. For this sample the table gives roughly 95,000 clones, of which about 89% were detected only once. The ten largest clones take up under 5% of the sample.

Sequenced input: peripheral blood. The TCR originated in a woman aged 45-65 years in a cohort sampled during active COVID-19. The rearranged segments are TRBV12-2 and TRBJ1-5; the table gives TRBD1 as D, unverified against the DNA. TRBV12-2 is a documented pseudogene. The CDR3 here reads CASRNRDRNRGNQPQHF. The DNA is TGTGCAAGTCGCAACAGGGACCGCAATCGGGGCAATCAGCCCCAGCATTTT.